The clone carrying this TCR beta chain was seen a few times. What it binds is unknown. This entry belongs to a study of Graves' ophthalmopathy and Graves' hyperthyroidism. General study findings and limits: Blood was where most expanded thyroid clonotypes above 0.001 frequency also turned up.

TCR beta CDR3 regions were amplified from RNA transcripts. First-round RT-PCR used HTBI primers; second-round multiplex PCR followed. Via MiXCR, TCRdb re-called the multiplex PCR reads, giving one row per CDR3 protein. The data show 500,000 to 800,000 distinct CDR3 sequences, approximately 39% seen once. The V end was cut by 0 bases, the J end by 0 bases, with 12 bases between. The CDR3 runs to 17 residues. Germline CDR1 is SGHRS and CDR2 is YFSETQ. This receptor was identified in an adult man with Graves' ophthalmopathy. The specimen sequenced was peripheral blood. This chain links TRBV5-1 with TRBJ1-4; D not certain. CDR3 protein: CASSLGIGKATNEKLFF. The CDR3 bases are TGCGCCAGCAGCTTGGGTATAGGGAAAGCAACTAATGAAAAACTGTTTTTT.